This entry concerns a single TCR beta chain. The read terminates 3 residues ahead of where the CDR3 ends, so the germline J gene completes it. This record comes from a study of T cells in women clearing cervical HPV infection. Assay: immunoSEQ multiplex PCR; the TCRdb copy retains only in-frame clones and omits some. Its clone listing holds some 33,000 clones. Trimming took 0 bases from V and 0 from J, leaving 8 bases between them. CDR3 length: 15 residues. From germline, CDR1 is ENHRY and CDR2 SYGVKD. This rearrangement joins TRBV10-3 to TRBJ1-1; possible D gene TRBD1, 5 bases. This sequence originates from a woman between 18 and 70 years old with a cervical HPV16 infection that either progressed to CIN3+ or cleared (not recorded which). Sequencing input: blood buffy coat. This CDR3 is CAISESQGVNTEAFF. CDR3 DNA (partial): TGTGCCATCAGTGAGTCGCAGGGCGTGAACACTGAA.